Shown below are 5 T cell receptor beta chains from a single sample sequenced in a study of CXCR3-negative and CXCR3-positive naive CD8 T cells. Study findings and constraints: Hydrophobicity of TRB CDR3s was greater in CXCR3-positive naive cells than in CXCR3-negative naive cells.

The antigens for these receptors are not known. Each TRB cDNA library was prepared by 5' RACE (with UMI labels). TCRdb re-called the 5' RACE reads; one entry per CDR3 protein, DNA not given. The listing records roughly 60,000 distinct CDR3 sequences. The sample consisted of naive CXCR3+ CD8+ T cells from blood. Subset given: CD45RO-CCR7+CD27+CD95- naive CD8+ T cells expressing CXCR3 (TNR3+). The source is a human donor in good health. Some clones in this sample may be carry-over from other donors' samples.

The V call is TRBV29-1, the J call TRBJ1-2. CDR3 length: 11 amino acids. CDR1 is SQVTM and CDR2 is ANQGSEA in the germline V gene. CDR3 protein: CSVPRRGGYTF.

The chain has TRBV20-1 and TRBJ1-1; TCRdb's D call of TRBD1 is untestable without DNA. The CDR3 is 14 amino acids. CDR1 and CDR2 from the germline V gene are DFQATT and SNEGSKA (reference sequence). The CDR3 region is CSAREPGEITEAFF.

The gene calls are TRBV9 and TRBJ2-5. The CDR3 is 13 residues long. Per the germline V gene, CDR1 is SGDLS and CDR2 is YYNGEE. CDR3 amino acids: CASSVAAEETQYF.

J is TRBJ1-2 and V is TRBV7-2; TCRdb proposes TRBD1, but this gene call is untestable without DNA. Germline V gene data show CDR1 as SGHTA and CDR2 as FQGNSA. The CDR3 loop spans 15 amino acids. CDR3 protein: CASLSPQGANYGYTF.

The genes are TRBV18 and TRBJ1-6; TCRdb reports TRBD1, a call that lacks DNA to check it against. CDR1 is KGHSH and CDR2 is LQKENI in the germline V gene. The CDR3 extends over 14 amino acids. The CDR3 region is CASSPGQGISPLHF.